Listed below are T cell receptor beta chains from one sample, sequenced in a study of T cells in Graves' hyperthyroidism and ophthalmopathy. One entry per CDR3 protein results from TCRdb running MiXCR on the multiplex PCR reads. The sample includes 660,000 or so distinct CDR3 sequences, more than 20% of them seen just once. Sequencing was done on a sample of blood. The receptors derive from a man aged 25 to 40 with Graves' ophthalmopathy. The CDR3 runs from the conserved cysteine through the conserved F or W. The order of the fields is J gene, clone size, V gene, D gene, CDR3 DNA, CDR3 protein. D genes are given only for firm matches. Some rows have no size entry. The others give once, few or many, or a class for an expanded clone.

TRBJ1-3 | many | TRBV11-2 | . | TGTGCCAGCAGCTTAGAGGGGGGGCGCCTCTCTGGAAACACCATATATTTT | CASSLEGGRLSGNTIYF
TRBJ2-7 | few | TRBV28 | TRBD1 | TGTGGCAGCAGTTTCCCCCGGGACAGGGGAGTGTACGAGCAGTACTTC | CGSSFPRDRGVYEQYF
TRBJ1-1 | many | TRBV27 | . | TGTGCCAGCAGTTTAGGGACAACCATGAACACTGAAGCTTTCTTT | CASSLGTTMNTEAFF
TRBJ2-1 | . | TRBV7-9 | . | TGTGCCAGCAAGTCCCAGACGACGAACAATGAGCAGTTCTTC | CASKSQTTNNEQFF
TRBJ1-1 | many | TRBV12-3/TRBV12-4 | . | TGTGCCAGCAGTTACCAACAGGGTAACACTGAAGCTTTCTTT | CASSYQQGNTEAFF
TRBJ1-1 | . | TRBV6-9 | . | TGTGCCAGCAGTTACCTCGGACAGCAGAACACTGAAGCTTTCTTT | CASSYLGQQNTEAFF
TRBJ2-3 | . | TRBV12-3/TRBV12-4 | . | TGTGCCAGCGGTGACTTAGACACAGATACGCAGTATTTT | CASGDLDTDTQYF
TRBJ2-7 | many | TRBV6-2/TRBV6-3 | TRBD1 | TGTGCCAGCAGTTACGCGACAGGGAGCTCCTACGAGCAGTACTTC | CASSYATGSSYEQYF
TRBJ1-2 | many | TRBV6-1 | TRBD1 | TGTGCCAGCAGTCCCTGGGGTGGACAGGGGCATGGCTACACCTTC | CASSPWGGQGHGYTF
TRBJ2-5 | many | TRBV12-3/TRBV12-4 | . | TGTGCCAGCAGTTTAGTAGCGATGGAGACCCAGTACTTC | CASSLVAMETQYF
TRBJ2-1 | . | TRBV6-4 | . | TGTGCCAGCAGCATAAGCGGTCGGGTGCAGTTCTTC | CASSISGRVQFF
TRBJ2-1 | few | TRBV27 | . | TGTGCCAGCAGCTTGGGGGGTGCGAAGTTCTTC | CASSLGGAKFF
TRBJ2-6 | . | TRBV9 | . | TGTGCCAGCAGCGTACGGAACCAGACGACTGGGGCCAACGTCCTGACTTTC | CASSVRNQTTGANVLTF
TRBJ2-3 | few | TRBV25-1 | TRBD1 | TGTGCCAGCGGTTGGACAGGGGCAGATACGCAGTATTTT | CASGWTGADTQYF
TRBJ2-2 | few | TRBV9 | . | TGTGCCAGCAGCGTATATGGGACCGGGGAGCTGTTTTTT | CASSVYGTGELFF